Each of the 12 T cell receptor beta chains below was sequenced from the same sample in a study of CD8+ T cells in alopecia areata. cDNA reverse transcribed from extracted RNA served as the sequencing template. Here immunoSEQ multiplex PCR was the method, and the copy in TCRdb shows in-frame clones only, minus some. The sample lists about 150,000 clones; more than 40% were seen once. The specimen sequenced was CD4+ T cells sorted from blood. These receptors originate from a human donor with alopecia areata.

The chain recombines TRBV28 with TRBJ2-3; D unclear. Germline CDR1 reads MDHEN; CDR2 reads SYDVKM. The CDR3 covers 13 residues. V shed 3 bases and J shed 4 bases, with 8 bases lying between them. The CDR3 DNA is TGTGCCAGCAGTTTGGCAGGCCCAGATACGCAGTATTTT. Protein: CASSLAGPDTQYF.

Here the CDR3 reads CASSLVRADTQYF. CDR3 DNA: TGTGCCAGCAGCTTGGTGCGTGCAGATACGCAGTATTTT. The chain couples TRBV5-6 to TRBJ2-3; D is unresolved. CDR1 and CDR2 (germline): SGHDT, YYEEEE. V lost 0 bases to trimming and J lost 4 bases, with 6 bases between them. This CDR3 is 13 amino acids long.

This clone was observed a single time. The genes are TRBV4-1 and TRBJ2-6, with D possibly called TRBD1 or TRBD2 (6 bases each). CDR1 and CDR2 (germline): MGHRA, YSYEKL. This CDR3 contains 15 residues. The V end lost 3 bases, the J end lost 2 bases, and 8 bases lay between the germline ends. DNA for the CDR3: TGCGCCAGCAGCCACGGGGGCGCTGGGGCCAACGTCCTGACTTTC. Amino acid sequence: CASSHGGAGANVLTF.

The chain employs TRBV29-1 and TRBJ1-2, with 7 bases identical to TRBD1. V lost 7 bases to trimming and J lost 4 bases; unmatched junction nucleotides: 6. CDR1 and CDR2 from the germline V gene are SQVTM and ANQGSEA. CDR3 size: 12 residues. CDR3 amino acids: CSGGGQIYGYTF. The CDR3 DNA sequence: TGCAGCGGCGGGGGACAGATCTATGGCTACACCTTC. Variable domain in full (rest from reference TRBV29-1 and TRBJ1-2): SAVISQKPSRDICQRGTSLTIQCQVDSQVTMMFWYRQQPGQSLTLIATANQGSEATYESGFVIDKFPISRPNLTFSTLTVSNMSPEDSSIYLCSGGGQIYGYTFGSGTRLTVV.

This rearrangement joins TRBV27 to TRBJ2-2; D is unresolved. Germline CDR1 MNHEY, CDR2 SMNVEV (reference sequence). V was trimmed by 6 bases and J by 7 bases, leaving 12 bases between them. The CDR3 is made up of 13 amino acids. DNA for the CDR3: TGTGCCAGCAGCAGTCGCGGAATCGGGGAGCTGTTTTTT. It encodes CASSSRGIGELFF.

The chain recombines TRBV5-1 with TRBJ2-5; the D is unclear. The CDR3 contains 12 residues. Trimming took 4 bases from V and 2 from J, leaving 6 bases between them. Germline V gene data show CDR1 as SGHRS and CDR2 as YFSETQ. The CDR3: CASSQPQETQYF. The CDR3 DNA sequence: TGCGCCAGCAGCCAACCTCAAGAGACCCAGTACTTC.

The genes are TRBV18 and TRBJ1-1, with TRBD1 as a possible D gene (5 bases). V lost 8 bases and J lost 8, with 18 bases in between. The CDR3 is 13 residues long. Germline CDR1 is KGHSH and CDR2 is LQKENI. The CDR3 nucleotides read TGTGCCAGCAACGCCCTTACGGGGCCAGAAGCTTTCTTT. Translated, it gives CASNALTGPEAFF.

Written as DNA, the CDR3 is TGCAGCGTTGAAGATCAGGCGTGGGGCGGGGGCAATGAGCAGTTCTTC. Translated, it gives CSVEDQAWGGGNEQFF. This sequence joins TRBV29-1 and TRBJ2-1, with 7 bases fitting TRBD2. There are 16 residues in the CDR3. The V gene end was trimmed by 0 bases and the J gene end by 6 bases; junction bases not matched to a gene: 11. CDR1 is SQVTM and CDR2 is ANQGSEA in the germline V gene.

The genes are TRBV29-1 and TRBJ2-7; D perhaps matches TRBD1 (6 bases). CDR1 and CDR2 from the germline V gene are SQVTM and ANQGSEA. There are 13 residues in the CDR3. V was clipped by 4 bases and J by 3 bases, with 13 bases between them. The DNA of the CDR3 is TGCAGCGTTGGACCACAGGGAAACTACGAGCAGTACTTC. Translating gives CSVGPQGNYEQYF.

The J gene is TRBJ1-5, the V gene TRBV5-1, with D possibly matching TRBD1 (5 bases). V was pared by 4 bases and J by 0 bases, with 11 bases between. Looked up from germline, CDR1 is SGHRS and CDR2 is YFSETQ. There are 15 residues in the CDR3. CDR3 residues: CASSLGGDSNQPQHF. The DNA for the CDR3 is TGCGCCAGCAGCCTGGGGGGAGATAGCAATCAGCCCCAGCATTTT.

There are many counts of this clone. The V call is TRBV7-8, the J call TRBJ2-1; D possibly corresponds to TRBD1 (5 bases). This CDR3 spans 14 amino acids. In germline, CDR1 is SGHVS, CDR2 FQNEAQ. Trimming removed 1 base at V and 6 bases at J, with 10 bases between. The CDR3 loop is CASSLGDSRNEQFF. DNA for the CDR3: TGTGCCAGCAGCTTAGGAGACAGCCGCAATGAGCAGTTCTTC.

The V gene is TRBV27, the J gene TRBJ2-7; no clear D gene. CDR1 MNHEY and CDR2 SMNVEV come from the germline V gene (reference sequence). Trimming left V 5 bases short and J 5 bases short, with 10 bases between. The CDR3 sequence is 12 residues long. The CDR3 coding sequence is TGTGCCAGCAGTAATGCCAGGAACGAGCAGTACTTC. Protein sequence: CASSNARNEQYF.